A selection of T cell receptor beta chains follows, all from one sample in a study of T-cell memory formation after mild COVID-19. One entry per CDR3 protein, called by TCRdb with MiXCR from the 5' RACE reads. The sample carries over 120,000 distinct CDR3 sequences, around 5.8% recorded once. What was sequenced was PBMCs or a T cell subset sorted from them (not recorded which). The origin of the receptors is an adult woman who had mild COVID-19 (a few samples of this study predate the infection). Cell type and time point are not known. Each CDR3 is given with its conserved first and last residue. A D gene is named only where the DNA matches it firmly. Clone size is given for some rows only: seen once, a few or many times, or a class if the clone is expanded.

abundance,d_gene,j_gene,v_gene,CDR3aa,CDR3nt
.,TRBD1,TRBJ1-1,TRBV7-9,CASSPGGTVNTEAFF,TGTGCCAGCAGCCCCGGGGGGACAGTGAACACTGAAGCTTTCTTT
few,TRBD2,TRBJ2-1,TRBV30,CAWSEEAGTSGFYEQFF,TGTGCCTGGAGTGAAGAAGCCGGGACTAGCGGGTTCTATGAGCAGTTCTTC
few,.,TRBJ1-4,TRBV12-3/TRBV12-4,CASSILTGGFSEKLFF,TGTGCCAGCAGTATACTGACCGGGGGATTTAGTGAAAAACTGTTTTTT
many,TRBD2,TRBJ2-3,TRBV20-1,CSAPHSGGAAMDTQYF,TGCAGTGCCCCCCATAGCGGGGGGGCCGCAATGGATACGCAGTATTTT
many,.,TRBJ2-2,TRBV12-3/TRBV12-4,CASSILQNRELFF,TGTGCCAGCAGCATTCTCCAGAACCGGGAGCTGTTTTTT
.,.,TRBJ2-2,TRBV4-3,CASSQETQGIAGELFF,TGCGCCAGCAGCCAAGAGACTCAGGGGATCGCCGGGGAGCTGTTTTTT
few,.,TRBJ2-2,TRBV12-3/TRBV12-4,CASSPTAAMNTGELFF,TGTGCCAGCAGCCCCACGGCCGCAATGAACACCGGGGAGCTGTTTTTT
few,.,TRBJ1-4,TRBV7-9,CASRLIGQGNEKLFF,TGTGCCAGCAGGTTGATTGGGCAAGGCAATGAAAAACTGTTTTTT
many,.,TRBJ2-4,TRBV7-2,CASSGMHGKNIQYF,TGTGCCAGCAGCGGGATGCATGGCAAAAACATTCAGTACTTC
.,TRBD2,TRBJ2-7,TRBV20-1,CSASISGGTSSYEQYF,TGCAGTGCTAGTATTAGCGGGGGGACAAGCTCCTACGAGCAGTACTTC
many,.,TRBJ2-5,TRBV5-1,CASKGETQYF,TGCGCCAGCAAGGGGGAGACCCAGTACTTC
.,.,TRBJ2-6,TRBV6-1,CASSLYLQYSGANVLTF,TGTGCCAGCAGCCTCTACCTTCAGTACTCTGGGGCCAACGTCCTGACTTTC
few,TRBD1,TRBJ2-7,TRBV6-5,CASSPRGTVEQYF,TGTGCCAGCAGTCCTCGAGGGACAGTCGAGCAGTACTTC
many,TRBD1,TRBJ2-7,TRBV4-1,CASSHGTGNGEQYF,TGCGCCAGCAGCCATGGGACAGGGAACGGCGAGCAGTACTTC
many,.,TRBJ1-2,TRBV30,CAWSVHSNYGYTF,TGTGCCTGGAGTGTTCACAGCAACTATGGCTACACCTTC
.,TRBD1,TRBJ2-5,TRBV4-2,CASSKTGGGQETQYF,TGTGCCAGCAGCAAGACAGGGGGGGGTCAAGAGACCCAGTACTTC
few,.,TRBJ2-3,TRBV27,CASSSPGGSRDTQYF,TGTGCCAGCAGTTCCCCAGGCGGGTCTAGGGATACGCAGTATTTT
many,.,TRBJ2-3,TRBV9,CASSVEVGTQYF,TGTGCCAGCAGCGTAGAAGTCGGTACGCAGTATTTT
.,.,TRBJ2-5,TRBV14,CASSQDSETQYF,TGTGCCAGCAGCCAAGATTCAGAGACCCAGTACTTC
many,.,TRBJ2-4,TRBV20-1,CSARYTLLAKNIQYF,TGCAGTGCGCGGTACACATTACTAGCCAAAAACATTCAGTACTTC
many,TRBD2,TRBJ2-5,TRBV12-3/TRBV12-4,CASRAPSGETQYF,TGTGCCAGCAGAGCTCCTAGCGGGGAGACCCAGTACTTC
.,.,TRBJ2-7,TRBV20-1,CSAPNRAPKYEQYF,TGCAGTGCTCCCAATCGAGCACCCAAATACGAGCAGTACTTC
.,.,TRBJ2-6,TRBV25-1,CASSEKQGSNGANVLTF,TGTGCCAGCAGTGAAAAGCAGGGGTCGAATGGGGCCAACGTCCTGACTTTC
many,.,TRBJ2-3,TRBV7-2,CASSTLQSPTDTQYF,TGTGCCAGCAGCACCCTCCAATCCCCCACAGATACGCAGTATTTT
.,.,TRBJ2-2,TRBV5-4,CASSSIASTGELFF,TGTGCCAGCAGCTCTATAGCTTCGACCGGGGAGCTGTTTTTT
.,TRBD1,TRBJ1-5,TRBV19,CASDWTGDNQPQHF,TGTGCCAGTGACTGGACAGGAGACAATCAGCCCCAGCATTTT
.,.,TRBJ2-7,TRBV3-1,CASRHGTSYEQYF,TGTGCCAGCAGACATGGGACATCCTACGAGCAGTACTTC
few,.,TRBJ1-1,TRBV19,CASKGNLRNTEAFF,TGTGCCAGTAAGGGCAACCTCAGGAACACTGAAGCTTTCTTT
many,.,TRBJ1-2,TRBV20-1,CSASNGYTF,TGCAGTGCCTCGAATGGCTACACCTTC
many,.,TRBJ2-3,TRBV29-1,CSVPFGYTDTQYF,TGCAGCGTTCCATTCGGGTACACAGATACGCAGTATTTT
few,.,TRBJ1-6,TRBV4-1,CASSQDQGVNSPLHF,TGCGCCAGCAGCCAAGATCAGGGAGTCAATTCACCCCTCCACTTT
many,.,TRBJ2-7,TRBV7-9,CASSRLGTNYEQYF,TGTGCCAGCAGCCGACTGGGGACAAACTACGAGCAGTACTTC
many,.,TRBJ2-1,TRBV7-2,CASSFDGRVGAEQFF,TGTGCCAGCAGCTTTGATGGGCGGGTTGGAGCTGAGCAGTTCTTC
many,.,TRBJ2-1,TRBV6-5,CASSPGEEQFF,TGTGCCAGCTCCCCTGGAGAGGAGCAGTTCTTC
many,.,TRBJ2-1,TRBV5-6,CASSLSPRNEQFF,TGTGCCAGCAGCTTGTCCCCGAGGAATGAGCAGTTCTTC
many,.,TRBJ1-6,TRBV6-4,CASSEGRGTPLHF,TGTGCCAGCAGTGAGGGACGGGGGACACCCCTCCACTTT
many,.,TRBJ2-1,TRBV5-1,CASSMIGGGVYNEQFF,TGCGCCAGCAGCATGATCGGAGGCGGGGTATACAATGAGCAGTTCTTC
many,TRBD2,TRBJ2-3,TRBV12-3/TRBV12-4,CASSLTSGQTTDTQYF,TGTGCCAGCAGTTTGACTAGCGGACAGACCACAGATACGCAGTATTTT
.,.,TRBJ1-5,TRBV6-6,CASSYLRIGGSNQPQHF,TGTGCCAGCAGTTACCTCCGGATAGGAGGGTCGAACCAGCCCCAGCATTTT
many,.,TRBJ2-7,TRBV29-1,CSVAGGAGQYF,TGCAGCGTTGCGGGGGGCGCCGGGCAGTACTTC
many,.,TRBJ2-1,TRBV5-6,CASSTDQYNEQFF,TGTGCCAGCAGCACGGACCAGTACAATGAGCAGTTCTTC
.,.,TRBJ2-2,TRBV10-3,CAISVTNLNTGELFF,TGTGCCATCAGTGTCACAAATCTGAACACCGGGGAGCTGTTTTTT
many,.,TRBJ2-1,TRBV12-3/TRBV12-4,CASRVYNEQFF,TGTGCCAGCAGGGTCTACAATGAGCAGTTCTTC